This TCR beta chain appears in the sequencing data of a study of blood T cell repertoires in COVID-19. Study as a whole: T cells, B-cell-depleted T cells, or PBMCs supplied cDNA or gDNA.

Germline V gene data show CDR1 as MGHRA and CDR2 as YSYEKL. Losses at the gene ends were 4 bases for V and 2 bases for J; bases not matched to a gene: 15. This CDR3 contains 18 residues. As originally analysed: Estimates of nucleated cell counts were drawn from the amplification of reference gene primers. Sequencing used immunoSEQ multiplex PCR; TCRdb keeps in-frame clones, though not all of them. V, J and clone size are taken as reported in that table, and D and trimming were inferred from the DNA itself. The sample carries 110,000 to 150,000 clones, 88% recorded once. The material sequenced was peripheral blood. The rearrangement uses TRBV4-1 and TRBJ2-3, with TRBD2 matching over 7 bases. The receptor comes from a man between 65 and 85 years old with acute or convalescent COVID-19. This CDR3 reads CASSPGRFGTIPTDTQYF. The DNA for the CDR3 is TGCGCCAGCAGCCCGGGGAGGTTCGGGACTATTCCCACAGATACGCAGTATTTT.